The sequence of this T cell receptor beta chain was determined in a study of T cells after yellow fever vaccination. Study outcomes and limitations: Clones that expanded after primary vaccination mostly reappeared after the booster (96% CD4, around 87% CD8). A small share of clonotypes appeared in both CD4 and CD8 compartments.

Germline V gene data show CDR1 as LNHDA and CDR2 as SQIVND (reference sequence). This CDR3 is 14 amino acids long. V was clipped by 10 bases and J by 2 bases; unmatched bases: 9. TCRdb reprocessed the 5' RACE reads via MiXCR and lists one record per CDR3 protein. This sample carries fewer than 100,000 distinct CDR3 sequences, about 8.4% of them seen once, and the ten largest clones take roughly 17%. The receptor comes from a man younger than 30 who received the YFV17D yellow fever vaccine. Sequencing used CD8+ T cells not binding an NS4B(214-222) dextramer, sorted from PBMCs, obtained roughly 14 days after the first yellow fever vaccination. This chain joins TRBV19 and TRBJ2-3, with TRBD1 matching over 7 bases. This chain's CDR3 is CATHRGWDTDTQYF. The CDR3 DNA reads as TGTGCCACACACAGGGGATGGGACACAGATACGCAGTATTTT.